A selection of T cell receptor beta chains follows, all from one sample in a study of control samples from healthy donors and cancer patients. The repertoire was sequenced with immunoSEQ multiplex PCR; TCRdb's copy has only in-frame clones and lacks some. The sample lists around 250,000 clones, more than 65% occurring once. Sequencing input: PBMCs. All receptors derive from a woman aged 55-69 years with lung cancer. Both conserved end residues are part of each CDR3. Fields, in order: V gene, J gene, CDR3 protein.

>TRBV3-1/TRBV3-2|TRBJ1-2
CASSQGGTYAGYTF
>TRBV9|TRBJ1-5
CASSAAGEFQPQHF
>TRBV30|TRBJ1-5
CAWNEGGGRFNQPQHF
>TRBV5-8|TRBJ2-7
CASSLGRNEQYF
>TRBV29-1|TRBJ1-2
CSVGQGSGYTF
>TRBV2|TRBJ2-1
CASSELVAGEVGNEQFF
>TRBV11-2|TRBJ2-7
CASSLGRVQEAYF
>TRBV29-1|TRBJ1-1
CSARQPNTEAFF
>TRBV2|TRBJ1-6
CASYREGTYNSPLHF
>TRBV2|TRBJ2-3
CASSEISAGVPQYF
>TRBV5-1|TRBJ1-4
CASRIGFNEKLFF
>TRBV7-8|TRBJ2-1
CASSLTRLAGAYNEQFF
>TRBV7-2|TRBJ2-7
CASSLASLSYEQYF
>TRBV7-3|TRBJ2-2
CASSLISAEYTGELFF
>TRBV9|TRBJ1-5
CASSVGQGGNQPQHF
>TRBV6-2/TRBV6-3|TRBJ2-1
CASSYHGGGRNEQFF
>TRBV3-1/TRBV3-2|TRBJ1-4
CASSQDHRGRKLFF
>TRBV5-6|TRBJ2-7
CASSSSSYEQYF
>TRBV7-9|TRBJ2-6
CASSLRAGTSGANVLTF
>TRBV5-5|TRBJ2-2
CASSTRTGSGELFF
>TRBV30|TRBJ1-1
CAWSVLGAAATEAFF
>TRBV3-1/TRBV3-2|TRBJ2-5
CASSHWGRGWETQYF
>TRBV27|TRBJ2-2
CASSFLPSGTSNTGELFF
>TRBV28|TRBJ1-3
CASSRDRVSPRGNTIYF
>TRBV5-1|TRBJ2-7
CASSLGPDEEQYF
>TRBV9|TRBJ2-1
CASSVNPGSFNEQFF